The next 20 T cell receptor beta chains were all read from a single sample in a study of beta chain features in type 1 diabetes. All of the isolated RNA was reverse transcribed, so expressed TCRB transcripts were sequenced. Assay: immunoSEQ multiplex PCR; the TCRdb copy retains only in-frame clones and omits some. This sample has under 800,000 clones, with roughly a sixth found just once. Specimen: naive CD4+ T cells from blood. The receptor source for this set is a man in his late teens or twenties in good health.

The CDR3 loop is CSVLIGGKNQPQHF. The CDR3, as DNA: TGCAGCGTTTTAATTGGGGGAAAGAATCAGCCCCAGCATTTT. This chain links TRBV29-1 with TRBJ1-5; tentatively, D is TRBD1 (5 bases). V lost 5 bases to trimming and J lost 4 bases, with 15 bases between them. The germline V gene has CDR1 SQVTM and CDR2 ANQGSEA. The CDR3 runs to 14 residues.

This clone was detected a few times. The chain links TRBV4-1 to TRBJ2-7; D remains unclear. CDR3 length equals 13 residues. Germline V gene lookup returns CDR1 MGHRA and CDR2 YSYEKL. V lost 1 base and J lost 10, with 14 bases in between. The CDR3 nucleotides are TGCGCCAGCAGCCAAGCTATGGTGGGTCCCCAGTACTTC. This translates into CASSQAMVGPQYF.

Turning to this clone: Additional DNA sequences in this sample encode the identical CDR3. This rearrangement joins TRBV7-2 to TRBJ1-1; maybe TRBD1 (6 bases). V lost 2 bases and J 4 bases, leaving 11 bases between the germline ends. The V gene's germline CDR1 is SGHTA and CDR2 FQGNSA. This CDR3 has 14 residues. CDR3 sequence (DNA): TGTGCCAGCAGCTTATTACAGGGCGGCACTGAAGCTTTCTTT. Translating it yields CASSLLQGGTEAFF.

This clone was detected only a few times. This chain joins TRBV14 and TRBJ1-2, with D possibly TRBD1 on 6 matching bases. V was shortened by 4 bases and J by 4 bases, with 16 bases between the two germline ends. The CDR3 is 15 amino acids. Per germline, CDR1 SGHDN and CDR2 FVKESK. CDR3 residues: CASSRLRTEGYGYTF. The CDR3 DNA reads TGTGCCAGCAGCCGACTTCGGACAGAAGGCTATGGCTACACCTTC.

This clone was seen only a few times. This chain links TRBV15 with TRBJ2-2; no clear D gene. Trimming took 2 bases from V and 5 from J, leaving 6 bases between them. Germline loops: CDR1 LNHNV, CDR2 YYDKDF (reference sequence). The CDR3 runs to 13 residues. This CDR3 is CATSRSYTGELFF. CDR3 in DNA: TGTGCCACCAGCAGATCGTATACCGGGGAGCTGTTTTTT.

This chain uses TRBV9 with TRBJ2-7; weak D call: TRBD1 (5 bases). CDR1 SGDLS and CDR2 YYNGEE come from the germline V gene. The CDR3 loop spans 13 amino acids. Trimming removed 3 bases at V and 5 bases at J, with 12 bases between. CDR3 bases: TGTGCCAGCAGCGACGCACAGGCGCACGAGCAGTACTTC. It yields the protein CASSDAQAHEQYF.

The chain couples TRBV9 to TRBJ2-3, with 7 bases that match TRBD2. From germline, CDR1 is SGDLS and CDR2 YYNGEE. This CDR3 spans 15 amino acids. J was trimmed by 4 bases and V by 1 base; bases with no gene match: 6. The CDR3 nucleotides are TGTGCCAGCAGCGTAAACGGGGGAGGGGCAGATACGCAGTATTTT. This encodes CASSVNGGGADTQYF. Filled out from reference TRBV9 and TRBJ2-3, the complete variable domain reads DSGVTQTPKHLITATGQRVTLRCSPRSGDLSVYWYQQSLDQGLQFLIQYYNGEERAKGNILERFSAQQFPDLHSELNLSSLELGDSALYFCASSVNGGGADTQYFGPGTRLTVL.

This clone has more than one count but fewer than ten. This sequence joins TRBV18 and TRBJ1-1; D unresolved. Deletions cut 5 bases from V and 0 bases from J, with 19 bases between. This CDR3 has 17 amino acids. CDR1 is KGHSH, CDR2 LQKENI, per germline. In DNA form, the CDR3 reads TGTGCCAGCTCAGCAAAACTGATGACAATTTTGAACACTGAAGCTTTCTTT. This translates into CASSAKLMTILNTEAFF.

This clone was recorded a few times. The V and J genes are TRBV7-6 and TRBJ1-1; D gene uncertain. CDR1 and CDR2 (germline): SGHVS, FNYEAQ. V lost 5 bases and J 3 bases, leaving 19 bases between the germline ends. This CDR3 is 16 amino acids long. The CDR3: CASSLDLGRMDTEAFF. The CDR3 DNA is TGTGCCAGCAGCCTCGACCTTGGCCGAATGGACACTGAAGCTTTCTTT.

The V call is TRBV19, the J call TRBJ1-5, with no clear D. CDR3 length: 15 residues. CDR1 is LNHDA and CDR2 is SQIVND in the germline V gene (reference sequence). Trimming took off 3 bases at V and 0 bases at J, with 9 bases between the two ends. The CDR3 DNA sequence: TGTGCCAGTAGTATCGTGGCGGTTAGCAATCAGCCCCAGCATTTT. It specifies CASSIVAVSNQPQHF.

The sample holds a few counts of this clone. This rearrangement joins TRBV18 to TRBJ1-1; D call uncertain. Per the germline V gene, CDR1 is KGHSH and CDR2 is LQKENI. Deletions cut 5 bases from V and 0 bases from J, with 4 bases between. This CDR3 is built from 12 residues. Here the CDR3 reads CASSALNTEAFF. The CDR3 DNA follows: TGTGCCAGCTCAGCCCTGAACACTGAAGCTTTCTTT. Variable domain in full (rest from reference TRBV18 and TRBJ1-1): NAGVMQNPRHLVRRRGQEARLRCSPMKGHSHVYWYRQLPEEGLKFMVYLQKENIIDESGMPKERFSAEFPKEGPSILRIQQVVRGDSAAYFCASSALNTEAFFGQGTRLTVV.

This clone was detected a few times. The V and J genes are TRBV6-1 and TRBJ2-3; perhaps D is TRBD1 or TRBD2 (5 bases each). V lost 6 bases, J lost 5 bases, and 18 bases lay in between. The CDR3 runs to 15 residues. The germline CDR1 and CDR2 sequences are MNHNS and SASEGT. CDR3 protein: CASRPGRTAGDTQYF. The CDR3 DNA reads TGTGCCAGCAGGCCGGGACGAACGGCCGGAGATACGCAGTATTTT.

The CDR3 nucleotides read TGTGCCAGCAGTCACAGGGGGCGGGTGGTCAATCAGCCCCAGCATTTT. Encoded protein: CASSHRGRVVNQPQHF. V usage is TRBV21-1 and J usage is TRBJ1-5; TRBD1 reflects the table's D call only, with no check against the DNA. TRBV21-1 is assigned pseudogene status. This CDR3 spans 16 amino acids.

V gene TRBV10-3 combines with J gene TRBJ2-3; TRBD1 agrees at 8 bases. The CDR3 loop spans 15 amino acids. The germline CDR1 and CDR2 sequences are ENHRY and SYGVKD. After removal of 4 bases from V and 2 bases from J, the junction contained 5 bases not matched to a gene. The CDR3 loop reads CAISGQGRITDTQYF. The CDR3, as DNA: TGTGCCATCAGTGGACAGGGGCGGATCACAGATACGCAGTATTTT.

This clone was counted only a few times. The chain is built from TRBV4-2 and TRBJ2-2; D unclear. CDR3 length: 15 residues. Germline values: CDR1 LGHNA, CDR2 YNFKEQ. Trimming stripped 1 base from V and 2 bases from J, with 8 bases between. CDR3 sequence: CASSQVRINTGELFF. CDR3 sequence (DNA): TGTGCCAGCAGCCAAGTCCGCATAAACACCGGGGAGCTGTTTTTT.

This clone appeared a few times. V usage is TRBV6-1 and J usage is TRBJ2-7, with 7 nucleotides matching TRBD1. V shed 1 base, J shed 2 bases, and the junction held 14 bases outside the gene matches. The CDR3 is 18 amino acids. Germline CDR1 MNHNS, CDR2 SASEGT. CDR3 in amino acids: CASSEEGRGQVNTYEQYF. For the CDR3, the DNA is TGTGCCAGCAGTGAAGAGGGAAGAGGACAGGTCAACACCTACGAGCAGTACTTC.

This clone was counted between two and nine times. The genes are TRBV6-1 and TRBJ2-7; the D gene is possibly TRBD2 (7 bases). CDR3 length: 15 residues. V lost 8 bases, J lost 3 bases, and 20 bases lay in between. CDR1 is MNHNS, CDR2 SASEGT, per germline. CDR3 sequence: CASRSLGGADYEQYF. DNA of the CDR3: TGTGCCAGCCGCTCCCTTGGGGGGGCCGACTACGAGCAGTACTTC.

This clone came up a few times. V and J are TRBV28 and TRBJ2-2, with D hard to call. V was cut by 0 bases and J by 8 bases, with 1 base left in between. This CDR3 has 11 residues. In germline, CDR1 is MDHEN, CDR2 SYDVKM. The CDR3 sequence: CASSLWGELFF. The CDR3 DNA reads TGTGCCAGCAGTTTATGGGGGGAGCTGTTTTTT.

The chain is built from TRBV5-4 and TRBJ2-2; D is undetermined. CDR3 length: 13 amino acids. The V and J ends lost 0 bases and 6 bases respectively, with 6 bases between them. In germline, CDR1 is SGHNT, CDR2 YYREEE (reference sequence). CDR3: CASSLVVPGELFF. DNA of the CDR3: TGTGCCAGCAGCTTGGTGGTGCCCGGGGAGCTGTTTTTT.

The CDR3 coding sequence is TGCGCCAGCAGCTCAGGTGGGCCAGGCGAGACCCAGTACTTC. It is translated as CASSSGGPGETQYF. This chain joins TRBV5-1 and TRBJ2-5, with D unclear. Looked up from germline, CDR1 is SGHRS and CDR2 is YFSETQ. V lost 3 bases to trimming and J lost 5 bases, with 14 bases between them. The CDR3 loop spans 14 amino acids.